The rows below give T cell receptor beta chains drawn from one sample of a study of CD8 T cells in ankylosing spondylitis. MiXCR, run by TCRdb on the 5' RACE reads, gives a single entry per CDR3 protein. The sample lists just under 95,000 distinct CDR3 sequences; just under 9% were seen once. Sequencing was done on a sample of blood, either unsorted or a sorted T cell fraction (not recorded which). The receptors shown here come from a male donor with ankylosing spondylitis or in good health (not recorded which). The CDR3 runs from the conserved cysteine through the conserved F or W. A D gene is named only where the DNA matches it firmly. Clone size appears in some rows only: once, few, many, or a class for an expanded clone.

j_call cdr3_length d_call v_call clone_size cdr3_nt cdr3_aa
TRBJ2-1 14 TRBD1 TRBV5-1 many TGCGCCAGCAGCTTGAGCAGGGGGCTCGATGAGCAGTTCTTC CASSLSRGLDEQFF
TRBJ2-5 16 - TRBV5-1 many TGCGCCAGCAGCAACCCGGGACACCCGTACCAAGAGACCCAGTACTTC CASSNPGHPYQETQYF
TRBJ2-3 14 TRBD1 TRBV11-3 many TGTGCCAGCAGCTCAGGGGGCGCCCCAGATACGCAGTATTTT CASSSGGAPDTQYF
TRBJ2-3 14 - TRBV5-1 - TGCGCCAGCAGCGCCCAAGGAGTTCAAGATACGCAGTATTTT CASSAQGVQDTQYF
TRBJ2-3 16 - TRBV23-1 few TGCGCCAGCAGTCAGCCGGCCACTGCGAACGGGGATACGCAGTATTTT CASSQPATANGDTQYF
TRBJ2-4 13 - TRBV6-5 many TGTGCCAGCAGTTACGGGGCCGGCGACATTCAGTACTTC CASSYGAGDIQYF
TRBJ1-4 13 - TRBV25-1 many TGTGCCAGCCGGGTTCAGGGAGGCGAAAAACTGTTTTTT CASRVQGGEKLFF
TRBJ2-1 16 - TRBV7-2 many TGTGCCAGCAGCTTAGAGGGAAGGGGGATATACAATGAGCAGTTCTTC CASSLEGRGIYNEQFF
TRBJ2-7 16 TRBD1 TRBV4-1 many TGCGCCAGCAGCCATTGGACAGGGACGTTATCCGACGAGCAGTACTTC CASSHWTGTLSDEQYF
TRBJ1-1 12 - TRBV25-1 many TGTGCCAGCAGTGAATTAGGCGGTGAAGCTTTCTTT CASSELGGEAFF
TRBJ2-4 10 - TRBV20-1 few TGCAGTGCTAGAGTGGCAATTCAGTACTTC CSARVAIQYF
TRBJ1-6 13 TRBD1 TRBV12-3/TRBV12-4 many TGTGCCAGCAAGACAGGGGTTAATTCACCCCTCCACTTT CASKTGVNSPLHF
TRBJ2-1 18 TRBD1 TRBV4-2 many TGTGCCAGCAGCCAAACCGGCCGGACAGGGGGAACCTACAATGAGCAGTTCTTC CASSQTGRTGGTYNEQFF
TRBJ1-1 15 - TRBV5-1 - TGCGCCAGCAGCCCTGGATGGAGGGGATTCACTGAAGCTTTCTTT CASSPGWRGFTEAFF
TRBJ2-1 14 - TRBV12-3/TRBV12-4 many TGTGCCAGCAGTACGACAGGCTCCTACAATGAGCAGTTCTTC CASSTTGSYNEQFF
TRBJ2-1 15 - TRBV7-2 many TGTGCCAGCAGCTTAGTTTCGGGGCCCAACAATGAGCAGTTCTTC CASSLVSGPNNEQFF